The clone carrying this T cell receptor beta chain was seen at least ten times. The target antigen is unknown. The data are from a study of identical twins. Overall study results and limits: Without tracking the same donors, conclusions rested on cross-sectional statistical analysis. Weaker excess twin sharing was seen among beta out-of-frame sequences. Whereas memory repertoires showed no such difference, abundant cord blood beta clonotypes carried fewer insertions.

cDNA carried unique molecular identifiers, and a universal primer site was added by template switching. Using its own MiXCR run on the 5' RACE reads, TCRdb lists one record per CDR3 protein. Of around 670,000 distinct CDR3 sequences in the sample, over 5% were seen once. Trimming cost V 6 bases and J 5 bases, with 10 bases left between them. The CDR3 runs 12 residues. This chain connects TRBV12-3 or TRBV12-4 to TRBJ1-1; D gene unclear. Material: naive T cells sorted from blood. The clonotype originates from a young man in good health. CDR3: CASSNHKTEAFF. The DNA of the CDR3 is TGTGCCAGCAGCAACCACAAGACTGAAGCTTTCTTT.